Below, 4 T cell receptor beta chains from the same sample are listed, as sequenced in a study of T cell repertoires in cytomegalovirus infection. In TCRdb, the reads were re-called with MiXCR into one record per CDR3 protein. The sample holds hundreds of thousands of distinct CDR3 sequences; about a third are singletons and the top ten take around 2.8%. The sample comprised PBMCs. Receptors originate from a human donor in good health (CMV status not recorded). Some clones in this sample may be carry-over from other donors' samples.

This clonotype came up a few times. The rearrangement links TRBV25-1 to TRBJ1-3; TRBD1 might be the D (5 bases). The V gene's germline CDR1 is MGHDK and CDR2 SYGVNS. This CDR3 has 15 residues. V was clipped by 3 bases and J by 0 bases, with 9 bases between them. The CDR3 DNA reads TGTGCCAGCAGTGAGGGGGGTAACTCTGGAAACACCATATATTTT. Protein sequence: CASSEGGNSGNTIYF.

The sample holds a few counts of this clonotype. The chain links TRBV20-1 to TRBJ1-1; TRBD1 aligns across 7 bases. V was clipped by 6 bases and J by 5 bases; unmatched bases: 9. Germline V CDR1 and CDR2: DFQATT, SNEGSKA (reference sequence). CDR3 length: 13 residues. The CDR3: CSAPGTARTEAFF. For the CDR3, the DNA is TGCAGTGCCCCGGGGACAGCTAGGACTGAAGCTTTCTTT.

This clonotype was observed many times. V is TRBV7-2 and J is TRBJ1-2; D is unclear. This CDR3 comprises 11 residues. Germline values: CDR1 SGHTA, CDR2 FQGNSA. The V gene lost 5 bases and the J gene lost 6 bases, with 7 bases spanning the gap. The CDR3 DNA reads TGTGCCAGCAGCCCCTATAATGGCTACACCTTC. It encodes CASSPYNGYTF.

This rearrangement joins TRBV20-1 to TRBJ2-3; 8 bases are a match to TRBD2. Germline V gene data show CDR1 as DFQATT and CDR2 as SNEGSKA (reference sequence). V shed 3 bases and J 4 bases; nucleotides not matched to a gene: 3. The CDR3 spans 13 residues. This CDR3 reads CSASGGAPDTQYF. Here the CDR3 DNA reads TGCAGTGCTAGCGGGGGGGCCCCAGATACGCAGTATTTT.